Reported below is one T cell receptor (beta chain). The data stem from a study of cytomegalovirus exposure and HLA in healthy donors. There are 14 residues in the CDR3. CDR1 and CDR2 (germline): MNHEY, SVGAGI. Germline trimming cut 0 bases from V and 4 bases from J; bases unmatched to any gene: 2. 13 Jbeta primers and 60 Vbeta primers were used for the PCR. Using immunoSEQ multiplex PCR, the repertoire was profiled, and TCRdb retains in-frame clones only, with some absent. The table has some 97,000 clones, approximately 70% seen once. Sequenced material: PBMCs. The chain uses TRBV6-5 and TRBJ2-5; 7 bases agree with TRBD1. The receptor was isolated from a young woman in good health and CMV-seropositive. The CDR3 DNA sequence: TGTGCCAGCAGTTACTCGAGGGGGCCAGAGACCCAGTACTTC. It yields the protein CASSYSRGPETQYF.